This TCR beta chain was profiled in a study of shared clonotypes between healthy human individuals. For the study at large: The study drew on two women and a few men aged 18 to 49 as donors.

As defined, naive CD8 cells were CD45RO-negative and positively selected for CCR7, with terminally differentiated effector memory CD45RA+ cells excluded. Genomic DNA of every subset was divided equally among multiple immunoSEQ plates. TCRdb keeps only in-frame clones here, not all; method: immunoSEQ multiplex PCR. Here the sample spans approximately 1.9 million clones, roughly 93% being singletons. Study results and limitations: Non-shared clonotypes were found to have lower generation probabilities than the clonotypes that were shared by all four of the sorted-subset donors. Rarefaction indicated that sorted-subset sequencing remained incomplete although depth was large.

Between the trimmed V and J ends, which lost 6 bases and 6 bases, there was a span of 11 bases. Germline assignment: CDR1 SQVTM and CDR2 ANQGSEA. The CDR3 is made up of 11 amino acids. As regards this clone: What it recognizes is unknown.

The chain uses TRBV29-1 and TRBJ1-1; D is undetermined. This receptor was obtained from a man aged 18 to 30 in good health. Some clones in this sample may be carry-over from other donors' samples. The sequenced material came from naive CD8+ T cells from PBMCs. The CDR3 spells CSVVGRPEAFF. The CDR3 bases are TGCAGCGTCGTTGGACGGCCTGAAGCTTTCTTT.